This T cell receptor beta chain appears in the sequencing data of a study of regulatory T cells in long-lasting Graves disease. Time point specified: newly diagnosed GD, antithyroid drugs for less than 3 months. Making the TCR library involved RNA that had been extracted from PBMCs. Investigators prepared the TCR beta libraries by applying iRepertoire HTBI primers and Arm-PCR of CDR3 regions. Via MiXCR, TCRdb re-called the multiplex PCR reads, giving one row per CDR3 protein. The sample yields some 200,000 distinct CDR3 sequences, roughly 19% seen once. The V gene end was trimmed by 7 bases and the J gene end by 2 bases; junction bases not matched to a gene: 13. This CDR3 has 16 amino acids. CDR1 is SNHLY and CDR2 is FYNNEI in the germline V gene. A further study also used this sample, focusing on T cells in Graves' hyperthyroidism and ophthalmopathy. According to that study: During a first-round RT-PCR of the TCR CDR3, the HTBI primer set was used.

The sequence was obtained from a woman aged 25-40 years with Graves disease. The chain couples TRBV2 to TRBJ2-7; the match to TRBD1 covers 8 bases. The sample consisted of peripheral blood mononuclear cells (PBMCs), taken at new diagnosis, from a patient treated with antithyroid drugs. The CDR3 is CASKPRLGQGPYEQYF. For the CDR3, the DNA is TGTGCCAGCAAACCCCGCCTTGGACAGGGCCCCTACGAGCAGTACTTC.